The next 21 T cell receptor beta chains were all read from a single sample in a study of blood T cells in healthy people across ages. Primers used in a second PCR of about 6 to 11 cycles were a sample-barcoded 5' primer and a J-beta primer mix. TCRdb passed the 5' RACE reads through MiXCR, listing each CDR3 protein once. The top ten clones hold 7.9% of a sample with about 1.5 million distinct CDR3 sequences, 42% of them seen once. Input material: blood. The receptors were gathered from a woman between 18 and 29 years old in good health.

V gene TRBV5-6 combines with J gene TRBJ2-2; 12 bases map to TRBD2. The germline gives CDR1 SGHDT, CDR2 YYEEEE. This CDR3 has 17 amino acids. V trimming: 5 bases; J trimming: 1 base; junction bases outside the gene matches: 6. CDR3 in DNA: TGTGCCAGCAGGAGGGGACTAGCGGGCTTGAACACCGGGGAGCTGTTTTTT. Its protein is CASRRGLAGLNTGELFF.

The V gene is TRBV10-3, the J gene TRBJ2-1; D remains ambiguous. The CDR3 is made up of 23 amino acids. Germline V lookup: CDR1 ENHRY, CDR2 SYGVKD. The germline V and J ends were trimmed by 2 bases and 5 bases, with 37 bases remaining between them. DNA for the CDR3: TGTGCCATCAGTGAGCCAGATCCTACGCGGTCCCTCCCATCAAAGTGGTCCCACAATGAGCAGTTCTTC. This codes for CAISEPDPTRSLPSKWSHNEQFF.

The V call is TRBV7-8, the J call TRBJ1-2; a possible D gene is TRBD1 (6 bases). CDR1 and CDR2 (germline): SGHVS, FQNEAQ. CDR3 length: 15 amino acids. The germline V and J ends were trimmed by 3 bases and 2 bases, with 13 bases remaining between them. The CDR3 protein is CASSLDRTWNYGYTF. CDR3 nucleotide sequence: TGTGCCAGCAGCTTGGACAGAACCTGGAACTATGGCTACACCTTC.

This clonotype showed up just a few times. V and J are TRBV7-2 and TRBJ2-3, with D uncertain. This CDR3 is built from 13 residues. CDR1 is SGHTA and CDR2 is FQGNSA in the germline V gene. Trimming pared 6 bases from V and 2 bases from J, leaving 9 bases between. The CDR3 DNA is TGTGCCAGCAGGGTCGGAGTCACAGATACGCAGTATTTT. Translating gives CASRVGVTDTQYF.

This clonotype was observed a few times. The chain recombines TRBV5-1 with TRBJ1-4, with TRBD1 as a possible D gene (6 bases). Deletions cut 7 bases from V and 5 bases from J, with 18 bases between. This CDR3 has 15 amino acids. CDR1 is SGHRS and CDR2 is YFSETQ in the germline V gene. In DNA form, the CDR3 reads TGCGCCAGCGCCCGCGGGGGGCCCCCGAATGAAAAACTGTTTTTT. It specifies CASARGGPPNEKLFF.

This clonotype has only a few counts. V usage is TRBV20-1 and J usage is TRBJ2-3, with 13 nucleotides matching TRBD2. Germline-derived CDR1 and CDR2 are DFQATT and SNEGSKA (reference sequence). Trimming cost V 0 bases and J 0 bases; bases outside gene matches: 3. The CDR3 runs to 17 residues. In nucleotides, the CDR3 is TGCAGTGCTAGAGATACGGGACTAGCGGGGAGCACAGATACGCAGTATTTT. Translation: CSARDTGLAGSTDTQYF.

This clonotype was detected only a few times. The rearrangement uses TRBV20-1 and TRBJ1-2; D may be TRBD1 (6 bases). Germline CDR1 and CDR2: DFQATT and SNEGSKA (reference sequence). Trimming removed 3 bases from V and 0 bases from J, with 11 bases in between. There are 14 residues in the CDR3. CDR3 sequence reads: CSARSDSSNYGYTF. The CDR3 nucleotides are TGCAGTGCTAGGTCGGACAGCTCTAACTATGGCTACACCTTC.

This clonotype was seen a few times. J is TRBJ2-5 and V is TRBV24-1; no clear D gene. The germline V gene has CDR1 KGHDR and CDR2 SFDVKD. CDR3 length: 14 residues. The V and J ends lost 5 bases and 11 bases respectively, with 20 bases between them. The CDR3 reads CATSAGTYYNEQYF. The CDR3 DNA is TGTGCCACCAGTGCTGGAACGTATTACAATGAGCAGTACTTC.

The rearrangement links TRBV28 to TRBJ1-5; a weak D match, TRBD1 (5 bases). Trimming removed 0 bases from V and 0 bases from J, with 12 bases in between. Looked up from germline, CDR1 is MDHEN and CDR2 is SYDVKM. The CDR3 is made up of 17 amino acids. The CDR3 loop is CASSLWGRGGSNQPQHF. DNA of the CDR3: TGTGCCAGCAGTTTATGGGGCCGGGGGGGTAGCAATCAGCCCCAGCATTTT.

The chain is built from TRBV11-3 and TRBJ2-1, with 10 bases identical to TRBD2. The trim removed 0 bases at V and 5 bases at J, leaving 13 bases unmatched. The germline CDR1 and CDR2 sequences are SGHNT and YENEEA. CDR3 length: 19 residues. Written as DNA, the CDR3 is TGTGCCAGCAGCTTAGATAGCGGGAGGCTCGCCTTGGGGAACAATGAGCAGTTCTTC. Translated: CASSLDSGRLALGNNEQFF.

The chain employs TRBV20-1 and TRBJ2-1, with 8 bases lining up with TRBD2. CDR1 and CDR2 (germline): DFQATT, SNEGSKA (reference sequence). V lost 7 bases to trimming and J lost 1 base; unmatched junction nucleotides: 12. This CDR3 has 16 amino acids. The CDR3 DNA is TGCAGTGTGGAGTCGGGAGGGCCCGTTTCCTACAATGAGCAGTTCTTC. Amino acid sequence: CSVESGGPVSYNEQFF.

The chain joins TRBV20-1 to TRBJ2-3, with TRBD2 identical over 11 bases. CDR3 size: 14 residues. Germline V gene lookup returns CDR1 DFQATT and CDR2 SNEGSKA (reference sequence). The J segment lost 6 bases and the V segment lost 6 bases, leaving 8 bases of the junction unmatched. This CDR3 is CSASSGGPGDTQYF. CDR3 sequence (DNA): TGCAGTGCCTCTAGCGGGGGGCCGGGTGATACGCAGTATTTT.

A note on this clonotype: At one end the junction does not follow the germline gene, possibly because of a read error. J is TRBJ2-5 and V is TRBV12-3 or TRBV12-4; D is perhaps TRBD2 (5 bases). The length of the CDR3 is 15 residues. CDR3 loop: CASSLGVFYQEAQYF. The DNA of the CDR3 is TGTGCCAGCAGTTTGGGAGTCTTCTACCAAGAGGCCCAGTACTTC.

V usage is TRBV6-4 and J usage is TRBJ1-6; D not certain. Germline assignment: CDR1 MRHNA and CDR2 SNTAGT. The CDR3 spans 16 residues. V lost 6 bases and J lost 0, with 12 bases in between. CDR3 nucleotides: TGTGCCAGCAGGAGGACGACCAGCTCCTATAATTCACCCCTCCACTTT. It codes for CASRRTTSSYNSPLHF.

The chain recombines TRBV5-1 with TRBJ2-1, with D unclear. Germline V CDR1 and CDR2: SGHRS, YFSETQ. The CDR3 has 16 amino acids. Trimming cost V 0 bases and J 7 bases, with 17 bases left between them. The chain's CDR3 is CASSLARSSLGNEQFF. CDR3 nucleotides: TGCGCCAGCAGCTTGGCCAGGTCCTCCCTGGGGAATGAGCAGTTCTTC.

The rearrangement links TRBV6-5 to TRBJ2-7, with 7 bases fitting TRBD2. Looked up from germline, CDR1 is MNHEY and CDR2 is SVGAGI. V gave up 4 bases and J gave up 4 bases; unmatched junction bases: 10. The CDR3 spans 15 residues. The CDR3 DNA reads TGTGCCAGCAGTTCTAGGGACGGGGGGATATACGAGCAGTACTTC. It translates to CASSSRDGGIYEQYF.

This rearrangement joins TRBV28 to TRBJ2-6; TRBD1 matches at 8 bases. This CDR3 spans 16 amino acids. The ends lost 7 bases at V and 0 bases at J; junction bases unmatched: 5. Per the germline V gene, CDR1 is MDHEN and CDR2 is SYDVKM. CDR3 residues: CASTRTGFSGANVLTF. The CDR3, as DNA: TGTGCCAGCACTCGGACAGGGTTCTCTGGGGCCAACGTCCTGACTTTC.

There are many counts of this clonotype. This rearrangement joins TRBV4-2 to TRBJ1-2, with D unresolved. This CDR3 has 14 amino acids. V lost 0 bases, J lost 3 bases, and 8 bases lay in between. Germline CDR1 LGHNA, CDR2 YNFKEQ. The DNA of the CDR3 is TGTGCCAGCAGCCAAGATGGATGGGACTATGGCTACACCTTC. As protein: CASSQDGWDYGYTF.

This chain uses TRBV20-1 with TRBJ2-1; D may be TRBD2 (5 bases). CDR3 size: 13 residues. The V gene's germline CDR1 is DFQATT and CDR2 SNEGSKA (reference sequence). Trimming stripped 8 bases from V and 2 bases from J, with 13 bases between. CDR3 region: CSPGIATYNEQFF. DNA of the CDR3: TGCAGTCCGGGAATAGCCACCTACAATGAGCAGTTCTTC.

This clonotype was recorded a few times. The rearrangement uses TRBV29-1 and TRBJ2-7; 7 bases align to TRBD1. The junction had 8 bases not matched to a gene; V was cut back by 6 bases and J by 0 bases. Germline V gives CDR1 SQVTM, CDR2 ANQGSEA. The CDR3 has 14 residues. The CDR3 loop reads CSVAGTESSYEQYF. CDR3 bases: TGCAGCGTAGCCGGGACAGAGAGCTCCTACGAGCAGTACTTC.

This clonotype was seen a few times. CDR3 amino acids: CASSSITYEQYF. Here the CDR3 DNA reads TGTGCCAGCAGTTCGATTACCTACGAGCAGTACTTC. The V gene is TRBV6-5, the J gene TRBJ2-5; D not certain. The J call may be mistaken, given a closer DNA end match to TRBJ2-7. Germline V lookup: CDR1 MNHEY, CDR2 SVGAGI. The CDR3 spans 12 residues.